The 27 T cell receptor beta chains reported below all come from one sample, sequenced in a study of blood T cells in healthy people across ages. Next came a second PCR, run for about 7 to 12 cycles, which used a sample-barcoded 5' primer along with a J-beta primer mix. TCRdb recomputed calls from the 5' RACE reads with MiXCR, one row per CDR3 protein. The sample includes 870,000 or so distinct CDR3 sequences, 25% to 30% of them seen just once. The specimen was blood. These receptors originate from a woman at least 80 years old in good health.

The chain carries TRBV12-3 or TRBV12-4 and TRBJ1-1; the D gene is possibly TRBD1 (5 bases). The CDR3 has 16 residues. V was shortened by 4 bases and J by 3 bases, with 18 bases between the two germline ends. This chain's CDR3 is CASSSSGKGHYTEAFF. The CDR3 nucleotides read TGTGCCAGCAGTTCGTCAGGGAAGGGCCATTACACTGAAGCTTTCTTT.

The rearrangement uses TRBV28 and TRBJ2-7; 7 positions agree with TRBD1. This CDR3 is built from 14 residues. Germline trimming cut 7 bases from V and 2 bases from J; bases unmatched to any gene: 8. From germline, CDR1 is MDHEN and CDR2 SYDVKM. CDR3 sequence: CASKTGTEAYEQYF. CDR3 nucleotides: TGTGCCAGCAAAACCGGGACAGAAGCCTACGAGCAGTACTTC.

The table lists this clonotype with many counts. The V and J genes are TRBV6-1 and TRBJ2-1; perhaps TRBD1 as D (7 bases). Trimming cost V 4 bases and J 6 bases, with 19 bases left between them. CDR1 is MNHNS and CDR2 is SASEGT in the germline V gene. This CDR3 is 16 amino acids long. In nucleotides, the CDR3 is TGTGCCAGCAGTGTAAGCGACAGGGCCGGGGGCAATGAGCAGTTCTTC. Translated, it gives CASSVSDRAGGNEQFF.

The V and J genes are TRBV3-1 and TRBJ2-7; TRBD2 is a possible D gene (5 bases). In germline, CDR1 is LGHDT, CDR2 YNNKEL (reference sequence). This CDR3 comprises 14 residues. V was pared by 4 bases and J by 5 bases, with 15 bases between. The CDR3 protein is CASSPSGFRNEQYF. The CDR3, as DNA: TGTGCCAGCAGCCCCTCGGGGTTTCGGAACGAGCAGTACTTC.

The sample holds a few counts of this clonotype. This chain uses TRBV25-1 with TRBJ1-2; 10 bases align to TRBD1. V gave up 1 base and J gave up 7 bases; unmatched junction bases: 12. This CDR3 spans 17 amino acids. CDR1 is MGHDK and CDR2 is SYGVNS in the germline V gene. CDR3 sequence reads: CASSESPRTGGWVGYTF. The CDR3, as DNA: TGTGCCAGCAGTGAATCACCTCGGACAGGGGGATGGGTTGGCTACACCTTC.

This clonotype was counted at least ten times. V is TRBV5-1 and J is TRBJ2-7; weak D call: TRBD1 (5 bases). Trimming cost V 4 bases and J 0 bases, with 14 bases left between them. Per germline, CDR1 SGHRS and CDR2 YFSETQ. This CDR3 is built from 15 residues. The DNA of the CDR3 is TGCGCCAGCAGCATCCACAGGTCGAGCTCCTACGAGCAGTACTTC. The encoded protein is CASSIHRSSSYEQYF.

There are many counts of this clonotype. CDR3 region: CASCSGQETQYF. As DNA, the CDR3 is TGTGCCAGCTGCAGCGGACAAGAGACCCAGTACTTC. The V gene is TRBV6-6, the J gene TRBJ2-5, with D possibly TRBD2 on 5 matching bases. The V end lost 8 bases, the J end lost 2 bases, and 9 bases lay between the germline ends. The CDR3 has 12 residues. Germline CDR1 and CDR2: MNHNY and SVGAGI (reference sequence).

The chain is built from TRBV6-1 and TRBJ1-5, with a possible D match to TRBD1 (5 bases). Trimming took off 5 bases at V and 4 bases at J, with 21 bases between the two ends. Per germline, CDR1 MNHNS and CDR2 SASEGT. CDR3 length equals 17 residues. CDR3: CASSTSLPGRGNQPQHF. The CDR3 coding sequence is TGTGCCAGCAGTACGTCCCTCCCGGGACGGGGAAATCAGCCCCAGCATTTT.

Many counts were recorded for this clonotype. The chain has TRBV4-3 and TRBJ2-5; a possible D gene is TRBD2 (6 bases). The V gene's germline CDR1 is LGHNA and CDR2 YSLEER. The length of the CDR3 is 16 residues. Trimming removed 4 bases at V and 8 bases at J, with 23 bases between. As DNA, the CDR3 is TGCGCCAGCAGCCCCCACCGTTTGGGGCGCGGGGATACCCAGTACTTC. It specifies CASSPHRLGRGDTQYF.

This clonotype has at least ten counts. The chain recombines TRBV11-2 with TRBJ2-7, with D possibly being TRBD2 (6 bases). V was trimmed by 5 bases and J by 0 bases, leaving 23 bases between them. The CDR3 sequence is 18 residues long. Germline V gives CDR1 SGHAT, CDR2 FQNNGV. This CDR3 reads CASSPRNLGRTNSYEQYF. The CDR3 region has the DNA TGTGCCAGCAGCCCACGCAACTTGGGACGGACTAACTCCTACGAGCAGTACTTC.

With regard to this clonotype: A junction end diverges from the germline sequence, so it may reflect a read error. The CDR3 sequence is CASCLGVYPPPREQFF. CDR3 coding DNA: TGTGCCAGCTGCTTAGGGGTCTACCCCCCTCCAAGGGAGCAGTTCTTC. This sequence joins TRBV7-2 and TRBJ2-1, with a possible D match to TRBD1 (5 bases). The CDR3 extends over 16 amino acids. Germline CDR1 and CDR2: SGHTA and FQGNSA. Full variable domain (remainder filled in from reference TRBV7-2 and TRBJ2-1): GAGVSQSPSNKVTEKGKDVELRCDPISGHTALYWYRQSLGQGLEFLIYFQGNSAPDKSGLPSDRFSAERTGGSVSTLTIQRTQQEDSAVYLCASCLGVYPPPREQFFGPGTRLTVL.

In its sample, this clonotype was seen many times. The V and J genes are TRBV4-3 and TRBJ2-7; D not certain. Germline CDR1 reads LGHNA; CDR2 reads YSLEER. Trimming took 0 bases from V and 2 from J, leaving 8 bases between them. The CDR3 runs 14 residues. This chain's CDR3 is CASSQDWQTYEQYF. CDR3 DNA: TGCGCCAGCAGCCAAGATTGGCAGACCTACGAGCAGTACTTC.

This clonotype was seen at least ten times. The chain links TRBV9 to TRBJ2-5, with 7 nucleotides matching TRBD1. With 4 bases clipped from V and 4 bases from J, the junction kept 4 bases outside the gene matches. The CDR3 loop spans 13 amino acids. Germline V gene sequence: CDR1 SGDLS, CDR2 YYNGEE. In DNA, the CDR3 is TGTGCCAGCAGCCAAGGGGACAGAGAGACCCAGTACTTC. It is translated as CASSQGDRETQYF.

The genes are TRBV7-2 and TRBJ2-1, with D perhaps TRBD1 (5 bases). CDR1 SGHTA and CDR2 FQGNSA come from the germline V gene. The CDR3 is made up of 14 amino acids. Trimming cost V 4 bases and J 8 bases, with 15 bases left between them. The CDR3 DNA follows: TGTGCCAGCAGCTCACCCCAGGGAAGACATGAGCAGTTCTTC. This sequence encodes CASSSPQGRHEQFF.

The V gene is TRBV11-3, the J gene TRBJ2-1, with 7 positions matching TRBD1. Trimming took 4 bases from V and 8 from J; bases not matched to a gene: 11. This CDR3 is built from 15 residues. Germline V gives CDR1 SGHNT, CDR2 YENEEA. The CDR3: CASSSRDSDRDEQFF. The CDR3 DNA is TGTGCCAGCAGCTCCCGGGACAGTGATCGCGATGAGCAGTTCTTC.

The J gene is TRBJ2-2, the V gene TRBV24-1; TRBD1 might be the D (6 bases). The CDR3 is 14 residues long. V was clipped by 6 bases and J by 4 bases, with 11 bases between them. In germline, CDR1 is KGHDR, CDR2 SFDVKD. CDR3 DNA sequence: TGTGCCACCAGTTTGGGGGCGAGCACCGGGGAGCTGTTTTTT. Protein product: CATSLGASTGELFF.

This clonotype was seen a few times. The V call is TRBV18, the J call TRBJ2-1; TRBD1 matches 7 bases. The germline V gene has CDR1 KGHSH and CDR2 LQKENI. Trimming removed 5 bases from V and 0 bases from J; junction bases left unmatched: 7. The CDR3 runs 16 residues. DNA of the CDR3: TGTGCCAGCTCAATTCGAACAGGGGCCTCCTACAATGAGCAGTTCTTC. Its protein product is CASSIRTGASYNEQFF.

Worth noting for this clonotype: A much larger clone lies a single base off, so this may be a read error. The chain combines TRBV20-1 with TRBJ2-7; 9 nucleotides line up with TRBD2. Germline-derived CDR1 and CDR2 are DFQATT and SNEGSKA (reference sequence). This CDR3 contains 15 residues. V was pared by 0 bases and J by 7 bases, with 10 bases of the junction left unmatched. In DNA form, the CDR3 reads TGCAGTGCTAGAGATCGTGTTAGCGGGGGCAATGAGCAGTACTTC. Translating gives CSARDRVSGGNEQYF.

This clonotype has more than one count but fewer than ten. A much larger clonotype is one base distant, so this may be a read error. The V call is TRBV28, the J call TRBJ2-7; 7 nucleotides agree with TRBD1. V trimming: 4 bases; J trimming: 2 bases; junction bases outside the gene matches: 11. CDR1 and CDR2 from the germline V gene are MDHEN and SYDVKM. The CDR3 is made up of 16 amino acids. The CDR3 DNA follows: TGTGCCAGCAGTTCATGGGGCGCACAGGGGACCTACGAGCAGTACTTC. Amino acids: CASSSWGAQGTYEQYF.

This clonotype has a handful of counts. V usage is TRBV7-2 and J usage is TRBJ1-1, with D maybe TRBD1 (5 bases). V was cut by 3 bases and J by 6 bases, with 11 bases left in between. CDR3 length: 13 residues. Germline CDR1 reads SGHTA; CDR2 reads FQGNSA. The CDR3 DNA sequence: TGTGCCAGCAGCTTCCTGGGGGGTGCTGAAGCTTTCTTT. Translating gives CASSFLGGAEAFF.

Turning to this clonotype: It may be a read error: a sequence one base away is much more abundant. The chain is built from TRBV4-3 and TRBJ1-2; D is undetermined. CDR1 LGHNA and CDR2 YSLEER come from the germline V gene. The length of the CDR3 is 15 residues. V was trimmed by 1 base and J by 2 bases, leaving 11 bases between them. For the CDR3, the DNA is TGCGCCAGCAGCCAAGTAAGGACCCCAAACTATGGCTACACCTTC. It yields the protein CASSQVRTPNYGYTF.

The chain recombines TRBV12-3 or TRBV12-4 with TRBJ1-6, with D tentatively TRBD1 (5 bases). The CDR3 is 14 amino acids. The V end lost 5 bases, the J end lost 7 bases, and 12 bases lay between the germline ends. The CDR3 coding sequence is TGTGCCAGCAGTGGGGGTGGGGGGAATTCACCCCTCCACTTT. This translates into CASSGGGGNSPLHF.

Details on this clonotype: With a much larger clone just one base away, this may be a read error. V usage is TRBV12-3 or TRBV12-4 and J usage is TRBJ2-7; 10 bases align to TRBD2. The CDR3 runs 15 residues. The V segment lost 6 bases and the J segment 5 bases; nucleotides outside the gene matches: 10. Here the CDR3 reads CASRDKLAGRNEQYF. The CDR3 DNA is TGTGCCAGCAGGGACAAACTAGCGGGGCGGAACGAGCAGTACTTC.

J is TRBJ2-7 and V is TRBV7-2; 7 bases map to TRBD2. Germline CDR1 and CDR2: SGHTA and FQGNSA. The V and J ends lost 2 bases and 7 bases, in that order; junction bases with no gene match: 8. This CDR3 is 14 amino acids long. For the CDR3, the DNA is TGTGCCAGCAGCTTACATAGCCAAGCGGGGGAGCAGTACTTC. It translates to CASSLHSQAGEQYF.

With respect to this clonotype: Germline and junction disagree at one end, which may indicate a read error. CDR3 protein: CAGSEVVTDTQYF. The CDR3 DNA reads as TGTGCCGGCAGTGAAGTGGTCACAGATACGCAGTATTTT. The genes are TRBV6-1 and TRBJ2-3; D not resolved. This CDR3 spans 13 amino acids. CDR1 MNHNS and CDR2 SASEGT come from the germline V gene.

This clonotype came up many times. The chain is built from TRBV27 and TRBJ2-1; no firm D call. With 2 bases removed from V and 0 bases from J, the gap between germline ends came to 8 bases. Germline V lookup: CDR1 MNHEY, CDR2 SMNVEV (reference sequence). The CDR3 has 15 amino acids. CDR3 residues: CASSLGTSSYNEQFF. The CDR3 DNA sequence: TGTGCCAGCAGTTTAGGAACGAGCTCCTACAATGAGCAGTTCTTC.

In the case of this clonotype: This may be a read error: a much more frequent sequence differs by one nucleotide. The genes are TRBV20-1 and TRBJ2-3, with a tentative D call TRBD2 (5 bases). Germline lookup yields CDR1 DFQATT and CDR2 SNEGSKA (reference sequence). The CDR3 covers 16 residues. The CDR3, as DNA: TGCAGTTCTAGAAGGACTGGCTCCCTCTCCCCAGATACGCAGTATTTT. Translation gives CSSRRTGSLSPDTQYF.